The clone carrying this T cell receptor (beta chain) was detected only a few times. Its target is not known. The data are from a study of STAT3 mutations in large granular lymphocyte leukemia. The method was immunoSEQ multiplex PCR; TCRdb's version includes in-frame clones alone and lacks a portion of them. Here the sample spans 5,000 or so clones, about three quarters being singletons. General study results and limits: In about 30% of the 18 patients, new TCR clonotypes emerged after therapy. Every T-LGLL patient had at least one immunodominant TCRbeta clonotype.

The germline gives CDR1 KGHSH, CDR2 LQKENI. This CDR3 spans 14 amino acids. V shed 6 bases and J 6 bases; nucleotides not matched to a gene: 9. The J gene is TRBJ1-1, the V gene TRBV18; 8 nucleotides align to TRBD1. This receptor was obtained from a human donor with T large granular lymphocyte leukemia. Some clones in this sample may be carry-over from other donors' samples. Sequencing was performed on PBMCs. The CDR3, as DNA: TGTGCCAGCTCTCTCCTTGGACAGGGCGCTGAAGCTTTCTTT. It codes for CASSLLGQGAEAFF.